The 3 T cell receptor beta chains below all came from one sample that was sequenced in a study of blood T cells in healthy people across ages. Through a sample-barcoded 5' primer and a J-beta primer mix, a second PCR was run for about 6 to 12 cycles. TCRdb re-analysed the 5' RACE reads in MiXCR, keeping a single row per CDR3 protein. The data contain 1.5 million to 2 million distinct CDR3 sequences, just under 50% of them singletons. The sample comprised blood. The receptors shown here come from a woman aged 35 to 49 in good health.

The chain carries TRBV12-3 or TRBV12-4 and TRBJ2-3, with TRBD1 as a possible D gene (6 bases). The ends were cut back, 5 bases at V and 4 bases at J, with 10 bases in the middle. The length of the CDR3 is 13 residues. The CDR3 region is CASSHRVADTQYF. The CDR3 DNA follows: TGTGCCAGCAGTCACAGGGTCGCAGATACGCAGTATTTT.

The V and J genes are TRBV12-3 or TRBV12-4 and TRBJ1-2, with unresolved D. V gave up 7 bases and J gave up 1 base, with 10 bases separating them. The length of the CDR3 is 13 residues. The CDR3 is CASTLTVNYGYTF. The CDR3 DNA is TGTGCCAGCACCCTGACGGTTAACTATGGCTACACCTTC.

This chain connects TRBV4-1 to TRBJ1-1; TRBD1 matches at 9 bases. Germline-derived CDR1 and CDR2 are MGHRA and YSYEKL. With V trimmed by 4 bases and J by 7 bases, 10 bases remained unmatched. CDR3 length: 15 residues. CDR3 sequence (DNA): TGCGCCAGCAGCCTAGCTTTCCGGACAGGGGTTGAAGCTTTCTTT. Translated, it gives CASSLAFRTGVEAFF.